This is a list of T cell receptor beta chains from one sample in a study of regulatory T cells in long-lasting Graves disease. TCRdb recomputed calls from the multiplex PCR reads with MiXCR, one row per CDR3 protein. The profile shows around 500,000 distinct CDR3 sequences, about 16% of them singletons. These data were likewise used in another study, on T cells in Graves' hyperthyroidism and ophthalmopathy.

The material was peripheral blood mononuclear cells (PBMCs), obtained at new diagnosis, from a patient treated with antithyroid drugs. The receptors stem from a middle-aged woman with Graves disease. The CDR3 runs from the conserved cysteine through the conserved F or W. Fields, in order: clone size, J gene, D gene, V gene, CDR3 protein, CDR3 DNA. The D gene is left open where the match is weak. Clone size appears in some rows only: once, few, many, or a class for an expanded clone.

many	TRBJ1-1	TRBD1	TRBV19	CASREGQTNTEAFF	TGTGCCAGTAGAGAGGGACAGACGAACACTGAAGCTTTCTTT
few	TRBJ2-7	.	TRBV4-1	CASSAPGGSYEQYF	TGCGCCAGCAGCGCACCCGGGGGCTCCTACGAGCAGTACTTC
.	TRBJ2-1	TRBD1	TRBV3-1	CASSRTGGQFF	TGTGCCAGCAGCCGGACAGGGGGGCAGTTCTTC
few	TRBJ1-2	TRBD1	TRBV5-6	CASSPRTGLNYGYTF	TGTGCCAGCAGCCCCAGGACAGGGCTGAACTATGGCTACACCTTC
.	TRBJ1-2	TRBD1	TRBV9	CASSVAQGTAYTF	TGTGCCAGCAGCGTAGCTCAGGGGACAGCATACACCTTC
many	TRBJ2-7	.	TRBV28	CASRLGVGRYYEQYF	TGTGCCAGCAGGCTCGGCGTGGGACGGTACTACGAGCAGTACTTC
many	TRBJ1-6	.	TRBV6-5	CASSYGRVGDSPLHF	TGTGCCAGCAGCTACGGGAGGGTGGGGGATTCACCCCTCCACTTT
once	TRBJ2-3	.	TRBV10-3	CAISDGGARDTQYF	TGTGCCATCAGTGACGGAGGGGCCAGAGATACGCAGTATTTT
.	TRBJ2-7	.	TRBV4-1	CASSQDPGTSYEQYF	TGCGCCAGCAGCCAAGATCCCGGGACTTCCTACGAGCAGTACTTC
.	TRBJ1-4	.	TRBV19	CASSTRAATNEKLFF	TGTGCCAGTAGTACCCGGGCAGCAACTAATGAAAAACTGTTTTTT
many	TRBJ1-5	.	TRBV12-3/TRBV12-4	CASRPTGNSNQPQHF	TGTGCCAGCAGACCAACAGGGAATAGCAATCAGCCCCAGCATTTT
many	TRBJ1-1	TRBD1	TRBV3-1	CASSQVRGVSAFF	TGTGCCAGCAGCCAAGTCAGGGGGGTTTCGGCTTTCTTT
.	TRBJ2-7	.	TRBV27	CASSHNREQDEQYF	TGTGCCAGCAGTCATAACCGGGAGCAGGACGAGCAGTACTTC
few	TRBJ1-2	TRBD1	TRBV9	CASSRGQGFNYGYTF	TGTGCCAGCAGCCGGGGACAGGGTTTTAACTATGGCTACACCTTC
.	TRBJ2-1	.	TRBV9	CASSARLVSYNEQFF	TGTGCCAGCAGCGCCCGACTAGTAAGCTACAATGAGCAGTTCTTC
.	TRBJ1-5	.	TRBV20-1	CSARANGNSDQPQHF	TGCAGTGCTAGAGCAAACGGAAATAGCGATCAGCCCCAGCATTTT
many	TRBJ1-5	.	TRBV28	CASSWARDDQPQHF	TGTGCCAGCAGTTGGGCCAGGGACGATCAGCCCCAGCATTTT
.	TRBJ2-5	TRBD1	TRBV29-1	CSALRQGIQETQYF	TGCAGCGCCCTGAGACAGGGGATCCAAGAGACCCAGTACTTC
once	TRBJ1-6	TRBD1	TRBV11-2	CASSLEGTGGSPPHF	TGTGCCAGCAGCCTCGAAGGGACAGGGGGTTCACCCCCCCACTTT
many	TRBJ2-1	TRBD1	TRBV2	CASTGDSRLRNEQFF	TGTGCCAGCACCGGGGACAGTAGGTTACGTAATGAGCAGTTCTTC
.	TRBJ2-2	.	TRBV12-3/TRBV12-4	CASRVRGPGTGELFF	TGTGCCAGCAGGGTCAGGGGTCCGGGCACCGGGGAGCTGTTTTTT
few	TRBJ1-4	.	TRBV2	CASRMGTSNEKLFF	TGTGCCAGCAGGATGGGGACGTCTAATGAAAAACTGTTTTTT
many	TRBJ1-1	.	TRBV12-3/TRBV12-4	CASSLTRSTEAFF	TGTGCCAGCAGTTTGACCCGCAGCACTGAAGCTTTCTTT
many	TRBJ2-7	.	TRBV3-1	CASSQGGQPLIPNTYEQYF	TGTGCCAGCAGCCAAGGCGGACAGCCACTTATCCCCAATACCTACGAGCAGTACTTC
many	TRBJ1-6	TRBD1	TRBV27	CASSPGTGWGSPLHF	TGTGCCAGCAGTCCCGGGACAGGCTGGGGGTCACCCCTCCACTTT
.	TRBJ2-1	.	TRBV28	CASSPSRSRGESYNEQFF	TGTGCCAGCAGCCCCTCTCGCTCGAGGGGAGAATCCTACAATGAGCAGTTCTTC
.	TRBJ1-2	TRBD1	TRBV20-1	CVTGTTHYGYTF	TGTGTGACAGGGACCACACACTATGGCTACACCTTC
few	TRBJ2-7	TRBD2	TRBV5-1	CASSPAPGLAGLEQYF	TGCGCCAGCAGCCCGGCCCCGGGACTAGCAGGCCTCGAGCAGTACTTC
.	TRBJ1-5	.	TRBV5-5	CASIEPKQGHNQPQHF	TGTGCCAGCATCGAACCCAAACAGGGTCACAATCAGCCCCAGCATTTT
many	TRBJ2-2	.	TRBV6-1	CASIAGRTAITGELFF	TGTGCCAGCATCGCAGGCAGGACAGCGATCACCGGGGAGCTGTTTTTT
.	TRBJ1-2	TRBD1	TRBV5-6	CASRKGQGGNNYGYTF	TGTGCCAGCAGGAAAGGACAGGGAGGGAATAACTATGGCTACACCTTC
.	TRBJ2-1	TRBD1	TRBV19	CASNRDRAKNEQFF	TGTGCCAGTAACCGGGACAGGGCTAAGAATGAGCAGTTCTTC
.	TRBJ2-5	TRBD2	TRBV2	CASSEALAGGRTQYF	TGTGCCAGCAGTGAGGCCCTAGCGGGGGGACGGACCCAGTACTTC
few	TRBJ1-1	.	TRBV2	CASIFQGRNTEAFF	TGTGCCAGCATCTTTCAAGGACGGAACACTGAAGCTTTCTTT
many	TRBJ1-1	.	TRBV30	CAQGPLFF	TGTGCCCAAGGGCCTTTGTTCTTT
few	TRBJ1-2	.	TRBV10-1	CASSESPRNGGYTF	TGCGCCAGCAGTGAGTCCCCCAGGAATGGTGGCTACACCTTC
many	TRBJ1-2	.	TRBV12-3/TRBV12-4	CASSLNPEGNYGYTF	TGTGCCAGCAGTCTGAACCCAGAAGGCAACTATGGCTACACCTTC
few	TRBJ2-1	TRBD2	TRBV14	CASSQYPTGLDNEQFF	TGTGCCAGCAGCCAATACCCGACGGGACTAGATAATGAGCAGTTCTTC
.	TRBJ1-6	.	TRBV7-9	CASSLQGLYNSPLHF	TGTGCCAGCAGCCTACAGGGACTCTATAATTCACCCCTCCACTTT
.	TRBJ2-7	TRBD1	TRBV19	CASSIAGTGAGGEQYF	TGTGCCAGTAGTATCGCGGGGACAGGGGCCGGGGGCGAGCAGTACTTC
few	TRBJ2-5	TRBD1	TRBV5-1	CASSRYTGGQETQYF	TGCGCCAGCAGCCGTTATACAGGGGGCCAAGAGACCCAGTACTTC
many	TRBJ2-7	TRBD1	TRBV6-2/TRBV6-3	CAIPRTGASYEQYF	TGTGCCATACCACGGACAGGTGCGTCCTACGAGCAGTACTTC
many	TRBJ1-5	.	TRBV3-1	CASSQDSGPGNQPQHF	TGTGCCAGCAGCCAAGATTCGGGACCGGGCAATCAGCCCCAGCATTTT
.	TRBJ1-1	.	TRBV4-1	CASSQVGTGNTEAFF	TGCGCCAGCAGCCAAGTAGGGACGGGTAACACTGAAGCTTTCTTT
many	TRBJ1-1	.	TRBV5-6	CASSPGSGTEAFF	TGTGCCAGCTCACCAGGGTCTGGCACTGAAGCTTTCTTT